The TCR beta chain described here comes from a study of cytomegalovirus exposure and HLA in healthy donors. CDR3 size: 16 residues. Germline values: CDR1 LNHNV, CDR2 YYDKDF (reference sequence). With V trimmed by 1 base and J by 7 bases, 5 bases remained unmatched. PCR employed 60 Vbeta and 13 Jbeta primers. Assay used: immunoSEQ multiplex PCR; TCRdb lists only in-frame clones, some missing. The sample has roughly 150,000 clones; 75% are singletons. The sample was PBMCs. The clonotype comes from a man younger than 30 in good health and CMV-seropositive. This chain uses TRBV15 with TRBJ1-4, with TRBD1 matching 11 bases. CDR3 bases: TGTGCCACCAGCAGAGTCCCGGGGACAGGGGGTGAAAAACTGTTTTTT. Residues: CATSRVPGTGGEKLFF.